This is a list of T cell receptor beta chains from one sample in a study of shared clonotypes between healthy human individuals. The protocol was immunoSEQ multiplex PCR, while the TCRdb copy is restricted to in-frame clones and leaves out a portion. Counted here are about 2.4 million clones, 90% to 95% occurring once; the ten biggest clones make up approximately 0.36%. Sequenced input: naive CD4+ T cells from PBMCs. These receptors were obtained from a man between 18 and 35 years old in good health. Some clones in this sample may be carry-over from other donors' samples. Both conserved end residues are part of each CDR3. The D gene is left open where the match is weak.

j_call: TRBJ2-1
d_call: NA
v_call: TRBV5-1
cdr3_aa: CASSSRGETGARFF

j_call: TRBJ1-1
d_call: TRBD1
v_call: TRBV28
cdr3_aa: CASHNRQGYYTEAFF

j_call: TRBJ2-3
d_call: NA
v_call: TRBV27
cdr3_aa: CASSLTGERSTDTQYF

j_call: TRBJ2-6
d_call: TRBD1
v_call: TRBV5-4
cdr3_aa: CASSPDRALTGANVLTF

j_call: TRBJ1-5
d_call: NA
v_call: TRBV5-4
cdr3_aa: CASSWGTNQPQHF

j_call: TRBJ2-7
d_call: TRBD2
v_call: TRBV5-5
cdr3_aa: CASSLDTSGYYEQYF

j_call: TRBJ2-7
d_call: TRBD1
v_call: TRBV7-8
cdr3_aa: CASSFAGGGYEQYF

j_call: TRBJ1-2
d_call: TRBD1
v_call: TRBV5-6
cdr3_aa: CASSSPGQGPYGYTF

j_call: TRBJ2-7
d_call: NA
v_call: TRBV6-5
cdr3_aa: CASSYSAGMGGEQYF

j_call: TRBJ2-5
d_call: NA
v_call: TRBV4-2
cdr3_aa: CASSQSEAQETQYF

j_call: TRBJ2-5
d_call: NA
v_call: TRBV5-1
cdr3_aa: CASSLGPVQETQYF